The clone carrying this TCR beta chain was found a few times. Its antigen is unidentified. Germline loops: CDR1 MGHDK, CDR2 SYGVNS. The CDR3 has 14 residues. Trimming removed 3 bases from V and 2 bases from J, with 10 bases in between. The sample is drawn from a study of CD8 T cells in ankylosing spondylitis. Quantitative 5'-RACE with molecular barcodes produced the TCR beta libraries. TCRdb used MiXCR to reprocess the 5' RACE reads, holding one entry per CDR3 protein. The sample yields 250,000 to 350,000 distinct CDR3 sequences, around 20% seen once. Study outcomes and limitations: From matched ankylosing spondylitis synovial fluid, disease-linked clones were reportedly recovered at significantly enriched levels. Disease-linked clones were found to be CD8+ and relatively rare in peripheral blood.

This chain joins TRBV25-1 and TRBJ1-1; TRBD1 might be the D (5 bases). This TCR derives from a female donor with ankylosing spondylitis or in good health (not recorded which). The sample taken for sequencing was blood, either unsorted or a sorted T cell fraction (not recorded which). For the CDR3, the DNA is TGTGCCAGCAGTGAGATTGGGGGTAACACTGAAGCTTTCTTT. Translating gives CASSEIGGNTEAFF.